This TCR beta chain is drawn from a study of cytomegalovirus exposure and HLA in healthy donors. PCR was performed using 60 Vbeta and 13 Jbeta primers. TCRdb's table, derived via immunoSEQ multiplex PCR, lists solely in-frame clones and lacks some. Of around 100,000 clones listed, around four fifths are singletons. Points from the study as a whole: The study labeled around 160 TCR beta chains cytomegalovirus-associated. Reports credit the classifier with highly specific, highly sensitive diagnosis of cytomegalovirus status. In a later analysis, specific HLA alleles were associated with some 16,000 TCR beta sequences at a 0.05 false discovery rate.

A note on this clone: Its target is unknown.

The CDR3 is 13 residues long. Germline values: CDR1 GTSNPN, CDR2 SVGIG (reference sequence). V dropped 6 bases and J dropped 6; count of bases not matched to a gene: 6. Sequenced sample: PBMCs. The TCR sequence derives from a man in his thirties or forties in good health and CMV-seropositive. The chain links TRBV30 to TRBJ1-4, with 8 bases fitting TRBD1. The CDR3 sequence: CACHGQGHEKLFF. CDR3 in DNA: TGTGCCTGCCATGGACAGGGCCATGAAAAACTGTTTTTT. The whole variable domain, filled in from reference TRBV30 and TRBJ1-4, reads SQTIHQWPATLVQPVGSPLSLECTVEGTSNPNLYWYRQAAGRGLQLLFYSVGIGQISSEVPQNLSASRPQDRQFILSSKKLLLSDSGFYLCACHGQGHEKLFFGSGTQLSVL.